This entry features one TCR beta chain sequence. The sample belongs to a study of blood T cell repertoires in COVID-19. Overall study context: Sites in the United States, Italy and Spain provided acute and convalescent COVID-19 samples.

The J segment lost 3 bases and the V segment lost 3 bases, leaving 3 bases of the junction unmatched. The length of the CDR3 is 14 residues. Germline V gene sequence: CDR1 GTSNPN, CDR2 SVGIG (reference sequence). Original analysis: From reference gene primer amplification, estimates of nucleated cell counts were derived. Clones were sequenced by immunoSEQ multiplex PCR, and TCRdb holds only the in-frame ones, with some missing. That table furnishes V, J and clone size, whereas the DNA furnished D and trimming. The table records roughly 89,000 clones, more than 80% of them present only once. Sequencing input: peripheral blood. V and J are TRBV30 and TRBJ2-3; 10 bases fit TRBD2. The receptor was derived from a woman between 65 and 79 years old with acute or convalescent COVID-19. CDR3 DNA: TGTGCCTGGAGCGTAGCGGGGGGTACAGATACGCAGTATTTT. Translation gives CAWSVAGGTDTQYF.